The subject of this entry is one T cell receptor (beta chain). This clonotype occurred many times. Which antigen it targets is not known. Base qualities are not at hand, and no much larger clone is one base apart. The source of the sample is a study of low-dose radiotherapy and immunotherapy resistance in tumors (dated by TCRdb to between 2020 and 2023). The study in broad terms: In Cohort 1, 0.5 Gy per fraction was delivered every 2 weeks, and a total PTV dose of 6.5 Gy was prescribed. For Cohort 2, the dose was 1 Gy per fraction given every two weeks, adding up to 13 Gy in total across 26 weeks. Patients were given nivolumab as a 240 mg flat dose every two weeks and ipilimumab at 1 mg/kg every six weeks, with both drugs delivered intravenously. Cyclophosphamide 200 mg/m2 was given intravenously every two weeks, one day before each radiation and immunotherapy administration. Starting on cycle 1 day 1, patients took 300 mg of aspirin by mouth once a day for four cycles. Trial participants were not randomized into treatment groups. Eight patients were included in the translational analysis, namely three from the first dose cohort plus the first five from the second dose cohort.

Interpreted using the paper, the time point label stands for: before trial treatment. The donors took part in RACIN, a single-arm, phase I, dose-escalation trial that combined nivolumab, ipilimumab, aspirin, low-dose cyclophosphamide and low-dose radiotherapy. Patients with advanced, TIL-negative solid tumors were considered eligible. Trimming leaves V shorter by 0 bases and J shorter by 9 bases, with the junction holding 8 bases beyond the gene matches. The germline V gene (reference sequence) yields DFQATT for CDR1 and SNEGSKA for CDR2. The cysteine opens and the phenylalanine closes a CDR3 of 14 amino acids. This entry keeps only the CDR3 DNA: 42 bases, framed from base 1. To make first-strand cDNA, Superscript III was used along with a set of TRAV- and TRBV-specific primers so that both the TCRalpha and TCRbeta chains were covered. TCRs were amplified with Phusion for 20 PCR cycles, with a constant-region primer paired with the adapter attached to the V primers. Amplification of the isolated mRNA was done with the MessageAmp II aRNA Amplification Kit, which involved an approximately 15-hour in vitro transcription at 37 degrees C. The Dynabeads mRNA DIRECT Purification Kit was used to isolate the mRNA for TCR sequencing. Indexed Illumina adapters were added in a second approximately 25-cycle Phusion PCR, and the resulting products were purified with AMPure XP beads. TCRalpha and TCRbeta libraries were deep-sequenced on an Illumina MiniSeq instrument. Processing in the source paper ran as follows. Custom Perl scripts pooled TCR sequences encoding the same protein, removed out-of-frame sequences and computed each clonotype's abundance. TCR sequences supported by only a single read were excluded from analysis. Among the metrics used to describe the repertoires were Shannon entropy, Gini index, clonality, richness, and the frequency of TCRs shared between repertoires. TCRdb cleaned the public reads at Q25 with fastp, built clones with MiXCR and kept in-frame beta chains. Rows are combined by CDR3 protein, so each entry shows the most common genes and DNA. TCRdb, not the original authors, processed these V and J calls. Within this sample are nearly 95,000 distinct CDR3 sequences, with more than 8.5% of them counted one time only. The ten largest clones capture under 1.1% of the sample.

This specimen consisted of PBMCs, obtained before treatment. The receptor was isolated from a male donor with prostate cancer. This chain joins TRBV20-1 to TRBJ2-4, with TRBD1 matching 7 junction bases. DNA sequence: TGCAGTGCTAGAGATCGACAGGGATGGGGCATTCAGTACTTC. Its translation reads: CSARDRQGWGIQYF.